A single sample gave rise to the 21 T cell receptor beta chains below, sequenced in a study of CD8+ T cells in alopecia areata listed by TCRdb under 2018. The method behind the library was the immunoSEQ multiplex PCR assay. RNA was extracted from all samples and reverse transcribed into cDNA as template for TCR sequencing. This is the immuneACCESS table as TCRdb keeps it, with only in-frame sequences that have V and J called. A part of the clones is gone; compared with another copy, unresolved V genes explain less than half, and the rest is unexplained. In all, the sample holds some 180,000 clones, and approximately 51% of those were seen once. Around 9.1% of the sample lies in the top ten. The sample's treatment or condition, from its label and the paper: oral pan-JAK inhibitor, 5-10 mg twice daily. The source was CD8+ T cells sorted from blood, collected around week 52, from a patient treated with tofacitinib. These receptors were taken from a human donor with alopecia areata.

V usage is TRBV7-9 and J usage is TRBJ1-1, with a weak D call TRBD1 (6 bases). This CDR3 region has 14 residues. The V gene's germline CDR1 is SEHNR and CDR2 FQNEAQ (reference sequence). Trimming took 4 bases from V and 3 from J, leaving 12 bases between them. The CDR3 nucleotides are TGTGCCAGCAGCTCTAGGAGGGGGGACACTGAAGCTTTCTTT. As protein: CASSSRRGDTEAFF.

This clone has just a few counts. This chain links TRBV5-4 with TRBJ1-4; D gene uncertain. V was clipped by 1 base and J by 5 bases, with 15 bases between them. The CDR3 is 16 amino acids. CDR1 is SGHNT, CDR2 YYREEE, per germline (reference sequence). CDR3 in DNA: TGTGCCAGCAGCTTGACTTCGGGAAGAGGAAATGAAAAACTGTTTTTT. Its translation is CASSLTSGRGNEKLFF.

This rearrangement joins TRBV4-1 to TRBJ1-1; D is unclear. Germline-derived CDR1 and CDR2 are MGHRA and YSYEKL. V was shortened by 4 bases and J by 5 bases, with 17 bases between the two germline ends. The CDR3 consists of 15 residues. The CDR3 loop is CASSLIRGLGTEAFF. The CDR3 DNA follows: TGCGCCAGCAGCCTCATCAGAGGGTTGGGTACTGAAGCTTTCTTT.

The J gene is TRBJ2-3, the V gene TRBV5-1, with a tentative D call TRBD2 (6 bases). Germline V gene data show CDR1 as SGHRS and CDR2 as YFSETQ. The CDR3 is 15 amino acids. The V gene lost 0 bases and the J gene lost 2 bases, with 10 bases spanning the gap. DNA of the CDR3: TGCGCCAGCAGCTTGGAGGGACTCATCACAGATACGCAGTATTTT. Amino acids: CASSLEGLITDTQYF.

The chain employs TRBV5-6 and TRBJ1-1; a weak D match, TRBD1 (5 bases). The CDR3 is 14 residues long. V lost 0 bases, J lost 4 bases, and 10 bases lay in between. The germline gives CDR1 SGHDT, CDR2 YYEEEE. The DNA of the CDR3 is TGTGCCAGCAGCTTGGAGGCAGGGCCCACTGAAGCTTTCTTT. The encoded protein is CASSLEAGPTEAFF.

This clone has a handful of counts. The genes are TRBV29-1 and TRBJ2-3; perhaps TRBD2 as D (7 bases). V was clipped by 6 bases and J by 3 bases, with 16 bases between them. Germline V gene data show CDR1 as SQVTM and CDR2 as ANQGSEA. The CDR3 consists of 14 residues. The DNA for the CDR3 is TGCAGCGTGGGGGGGGGCGTCGGAACAGATACGCAGTATTTT. Amino acid sequence: CSVGGGVGTDTQYF.

This chain connects TRBV7-2 to TRBJ1-2; D may be TRBD1 (6 bases). CDR1 is SGHTA and CDR2 is FQGNSA in the germline V gene. This CDR3 region has 16 residues. V lost 4 bases and J lost 4, with 19 bases in between. The CDR3 DNA reads TGTGCCAGCAGCTCTGTAAGGGGGGCGAGCGGCTATGGCTACACCTTC. Translation gives CASSSVRGASGYGYTF. Complete variable domain (other parts from reference TRBV7-2 and TRBJ1-2): GAGVSQSPSNKVTEKGKDVELRCDPISGHTALYWYRQSLGQGLEFLIYFQGNSAPDKSGLPSDRFSAERTGGSVSTLTIQRTQQEDSAVYLCASSSVRGASGYGYTFGSGTRLTVV.

The V call is TRBV6-6, the J call TRBJ1-4; D remains ambiguous. Germline CDR1 is MNHNY and CDR2 is SVGAGI (reference sequence). This CDR3 has 14 residues. V shed 1 base and J shed 0 bases, with 3 bases lying between them. CDR3 DNA: TGTGCCAGCAGTTACTTAACAACTAATGAAAAACTGTTTTTT. This translates into CASSYLTTNEKLFF.

The rearrangement uses TRBV6-1 and TRBJ1-6; 7 bases fit TRBD1. The CDR3 spans 14 residues. Trimming removed 6 bases from V and 8 bases from J; junction bases left unmatched: 7. The V gene's germline CDR1 is MNHNS and CDR2 SASEGT. Here the CDR3 reads CASSDRVVHSPLHF. Here the CDR3 DNA reads TGTGCCAGCAGCGACAGGGTTGTGCATTCACCCCTCCACTTT.

The rearrangement links TRBV9 to TRBJ2-5; the D is unclear. V was pared by 4 bases and J by 5 bases, with 9 bases between. Germline CDR1 is SGDLS and CDR2 is YYNGEE. The length of the CDR3 is 12 residues. CDR3 in DNA: TGTGCCAGCAGCATACCGAGGGAGACCCAGTACTTC. The encoded protein is CASSIPRETQYF.

The rearrangement links TRBV5-6 to TRBJ2-5; the D is unclear. V gave up 0 bases and J gave up 5 bases, with 8 bases separating them. Germline CDR1 SGHDT, CDR2 YYEEEE. There are 13 residues in the CDR3. The CDR3 DNA is TGTGCCAGCAGCTTGGTCGCGATTGAGACCCAGTACTTC. This encodes CASSLVAIETQYF.

This clone was seen only a few times. The chain uses TRBV2 and TRBJ2-7, with no clear D. V was cut by 6 bases and J by 0 bases, with 3 bases left in between. Germline V CDR1 and CDR2: SNHLY, FYNNEI. The CDR3 runs 11 residues. CDR3 sequence reads: CASSSSYEQYF. CDR3 coding DNA: TGTGCCAGCAGCAGCTCCTACGAGCAGTACTTC.

This clone was picked up many times. The chain links TRBV10-2 to TRBJ2-3; tentatively, D is TRBD2 (6 bases). The CDR3 loop spans 14 amino acids. Trimming took off 7 bases at V and 1 base at J, with 12 bases between the two ends. CDR1 and CDR2 from the germline V gene are WSHSY and SAAADI. The CDR3 loop is CASIGSGGTDTQYF. CDR3 coding DNA: TGCGCCAGCATCGGTAGCGGAGGCACAGATACGCAGTATTTT.

The CDR3 protein is CASRDTRSPVYGYTF. CDR3 DNA: TGTGCCAGCAGGGATACACGATCTCCTGTCTATGGCTACACCTTC. This chain connects TRBV6-4 to TRBJ1-2; no clear D. This CDR3 region has 15 residues. CDR1 is MRHNA and CDR2 is SNTAGT in the germline V gene. Trimming shortened V by 6 bases and J by 4 bases, and 18 bases separated the two germline ends.

This clone has a handful of counts. V is TRBV7-8 and J is TRBJ2-1; 8 positions match TRBD1. The J segment lost 6 bases and the V segment lost 1 base, leaving 26 bases of the junction unmatched. In germline, CDR1 is SGHVS, CDR2 FQNEAQ. CDR3 length: 22 amino acids. The CDR3 DNA sequence: TGTGCCAGCAGCTTAGTTCGTACTACTGCGGAATCGACAGGGGAAAGGCTCAATGAGCAGTTCTTC. Its translation is CASSLVRTTAESTGERLNEQFF.

The DNA for the CDR3 is TGTGCCAGCAGTACAGAGAACACTGAAGCTTTCTTT. Translated: CASSTENTEAFF. The V and J genes are TRBV6-5 and TRBJ1-1; no definite D call. Trimming shortened V by 5 bases and J by 1 base, and 5 bases separated the two germline ends. The CDR3 length is 12 residues. Germline V CDR1 and CDR2: MNHEY, SVGAGI.

The chain carries TRBV4-1 and TRBJ2-5; D unclear. Germline CDR1 is MGHRA and CDR2 is YSYEKL. The CDR3 extends over 16 amino acids. Trimming shortened V by 1 base and J by 4 bases, and 16 bases separated the two germline ends. The CDR3, as DNA: TGCGCCAGCAGCCAAGTGGAATGGGGTTCAGGAGAGACCCAGTACTTC. It yields the protein CASSQVEWGSGETQYF.

V and J are TRBV30 and TRBJ1-2; a possible D gene is TRBD1 (5 bases). The germline V gene has CDR1 GTSNPN and CDR2 SVGIG (reference sequence). V was pared by 0 bases and J by 6 bases, with 11 bases between. CDR3 size: 13 residues. The CDR3 DNA reads TGTGCCTGGAGTGTAGGTGGAGGGGATGGCTACACCTTC. Translation gives CAWSVGGGDGYTF. The complete variable domain, with remaining parts taken from reference TRBV30 and TRBJ1-2, reads SQTIHQWPATLVQPVGSPLSLECTVEGTSNPNLYWYRQAAGRGLQLLFYSVGIGQISSEVPQNLSASRPQDRQFILSSKKLLLSDSGFYLCAWSVGGGDGYTFGSGTRLTVV.

The chain uses TRBV27 and TRBJ2-4, with TRBD1 matching 8 bases. The ends lost 5 bases at V and 6 bases at J; junction bases unmatched: 6. CDR3 length: 14 residues. The germline CDR1 and CDR2 sequences are MNHEY and SMNVEV (reference sequence). The CDR3: CASSQTGTGNIQYF. CDR3 nucleotides: TGTGCCAGCAGTCAAACCGGGACAGGAAACATTCAGTACTTC.

This clone was seen more than once but under ten times. The chain employs TRBV27 and TRBJ2-7; D may be TRBD2 (5 bases). The CDR3 length is 18 residues. Germline CDR1 reads MNHEY; CDR2 reads SMNVEV (reference sequence). Trimming pared 2 bases from V and 3 bases from J, leaving 23 bases between. The CDR3, as DNA: TGTGCCAGCAGTTTAAGGGTCCAAGGGCTGCGCGGGTACTACGAGCAGTACTTC. Encoded protein: CASSLRVQGLRGYYEQYF.

This clone came up a few times. The rearrangement links TRBV1 to TRBJ2-4; the table's TRBD2 call for D was not verified on the DNA. TRBV1 is a pseudogene locus. The CDR3 runs 16 residues. The CDR3 DNA sequence: TGCACCAGCAGCCAAGAGCGGGGGGAGGAGGGAAACATTCAGTACTTC. Translating it yields CTSSQERGEEGNIQYF.